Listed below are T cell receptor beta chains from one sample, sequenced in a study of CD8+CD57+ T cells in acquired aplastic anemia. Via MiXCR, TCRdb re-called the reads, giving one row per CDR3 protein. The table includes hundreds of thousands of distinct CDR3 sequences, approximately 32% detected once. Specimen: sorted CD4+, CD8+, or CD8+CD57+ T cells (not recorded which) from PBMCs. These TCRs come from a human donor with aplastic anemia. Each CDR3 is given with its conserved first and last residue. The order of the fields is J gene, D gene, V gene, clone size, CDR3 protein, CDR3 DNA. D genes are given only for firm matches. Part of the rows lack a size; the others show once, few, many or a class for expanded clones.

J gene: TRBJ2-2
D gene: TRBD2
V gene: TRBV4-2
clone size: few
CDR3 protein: CASSPQSPGTSGLHTGELFF
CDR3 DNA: TGTGCCAGCAGCCCCCAAAGTCCCGGGACTAGCGGGCTACACACCGGGGAGCTGTTTTTT

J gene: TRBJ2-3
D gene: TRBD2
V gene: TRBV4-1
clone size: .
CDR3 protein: CASSQGTSTNTQYF
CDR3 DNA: TGCGCCAGCAGCCAAGGGACTAGCACTAATACGCAGTATTTT

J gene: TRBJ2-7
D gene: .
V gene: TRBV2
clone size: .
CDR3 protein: CASRVNYEQYF
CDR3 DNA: TGTGCCAGCAGGGTTAACTACGAGCAGTACTTC

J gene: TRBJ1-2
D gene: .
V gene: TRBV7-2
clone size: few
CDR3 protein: CASRISGSYGYTF
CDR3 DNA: TGTGCCAGCAGGATTTCGGGGTCCTATGGCTACACCTTC

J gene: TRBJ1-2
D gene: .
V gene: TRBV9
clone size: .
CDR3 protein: CASSTVYGYTF
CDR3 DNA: TGTGCCAGCAGCACCGTCTATGGCTACACCTTC

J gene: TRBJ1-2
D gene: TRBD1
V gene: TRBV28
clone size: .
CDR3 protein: CASSSSPGQGYPGYTF
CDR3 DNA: TGTGCCAGCAGCTCCTCCCCCGGACAGGGGTACCCTGGCTACACCTTC

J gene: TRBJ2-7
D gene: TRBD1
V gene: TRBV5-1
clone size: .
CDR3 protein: CASSLDPPGQGYEQYF
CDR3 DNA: TGCGCCAGCAGCTTGGACCCACCGGGACAGGGGTACGAGCAGTACTTC

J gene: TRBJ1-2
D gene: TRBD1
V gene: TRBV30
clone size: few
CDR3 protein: CAWRGQSSGYTF
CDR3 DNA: TGTGCCTGGAGGGGACAGTCTTCTGGCTACACCTTC

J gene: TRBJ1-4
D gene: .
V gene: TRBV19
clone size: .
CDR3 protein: CASSPGRAVGEKLFF
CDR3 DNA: TGTGCCAGTAGCCCGGGACGGGCTGTCGGTGAAAAACTGTTTTTT

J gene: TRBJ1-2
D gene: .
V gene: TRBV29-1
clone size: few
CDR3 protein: CAWSVQGPGTGYGYTF
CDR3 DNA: TGTGCCTGGAGTGTACAGGGTCCGGGGACGGGTTATGGCTACACCTTC

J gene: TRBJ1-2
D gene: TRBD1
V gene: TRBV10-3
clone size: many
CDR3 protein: CAISEDRRDSENYGYTF
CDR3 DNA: TGTGCCATCAGTGAGGATAGGCGGGACAGTGAAAACTATGGCTACACCTTC

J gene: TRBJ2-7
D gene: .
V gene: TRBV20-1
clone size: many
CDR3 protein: CSTQTDSSTPHEQYF
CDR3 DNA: TGCAGTACCCAAACCGACAGCTCAACACCACACGAGCAGTACTTC

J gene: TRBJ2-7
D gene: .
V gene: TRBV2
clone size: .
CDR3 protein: CASSLEGWGARFHEQYF
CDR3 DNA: TGTGCCAGCAGCCTCGAAGGGTGGGGGGCGCGGTTCCACGAGCAGTACTTC

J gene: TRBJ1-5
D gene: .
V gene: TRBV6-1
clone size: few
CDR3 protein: CASSELGQPQHF
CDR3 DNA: TGTGCCAGCAGTGAACTAGGTCAGCCCCAGCATTTT

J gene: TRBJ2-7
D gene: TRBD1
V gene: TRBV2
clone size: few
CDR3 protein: CASSPRDRIYEQYF
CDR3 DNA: TGTGCCAGCAGCCCAAGGGACAGGATCTACGAGCAGTACTTC

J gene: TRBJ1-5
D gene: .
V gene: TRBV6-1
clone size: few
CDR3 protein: CASSSAVGNQPQHF
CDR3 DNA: TGTGCCAGCAGCTCGGCGGTTGGCAATCAGCCCCAGCATTTT

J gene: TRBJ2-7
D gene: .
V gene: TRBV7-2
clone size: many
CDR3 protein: CASSLASSATYEQYF
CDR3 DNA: TGTGCCAGCAGCTTAGCGTCTAGCGCTACCTACGAGCAGTACTTC

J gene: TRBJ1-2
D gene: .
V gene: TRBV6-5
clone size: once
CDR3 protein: CASSYATGYGYTF
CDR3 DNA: TGTGCCAGCAGTTACGCGACGGGCTATGGCTACACCTTC

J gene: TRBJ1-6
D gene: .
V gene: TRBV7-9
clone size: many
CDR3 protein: CASSSRDSPLHF
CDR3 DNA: TGCGCCAGCAGCTCGAGGGATTCACCCCTCCACTTT

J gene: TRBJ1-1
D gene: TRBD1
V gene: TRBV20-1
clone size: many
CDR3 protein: CSARPAGQMNTEAFF
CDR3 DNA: TGCAGTGCTAGACCCGCGGGACAGATGAACACTGAAGCTTTCTTT

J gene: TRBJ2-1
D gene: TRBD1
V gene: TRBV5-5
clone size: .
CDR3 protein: CASSLGTGLDEQFF
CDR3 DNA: TGTGCCAGCAGCTTGGGGACAGGGTTGGATGAGCAGTTCTTC

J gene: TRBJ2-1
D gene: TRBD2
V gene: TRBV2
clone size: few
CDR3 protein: CASSGTSGGALFQSEQFF
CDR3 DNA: TGTGCCAGCAGTGGTACTAGCGGGGGGGCCTTATTTCAGAGTGAGCAGTTCTTC

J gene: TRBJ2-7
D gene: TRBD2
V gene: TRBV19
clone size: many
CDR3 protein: CASSEYSGRYEQYF
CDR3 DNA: TGTGCCAGTAGTGAGTATAGCGGGAGGTACGAGCAGTACTTC

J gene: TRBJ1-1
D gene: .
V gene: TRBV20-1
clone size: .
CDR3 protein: CSADLHTEAFF
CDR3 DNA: TGCAGTGCTGATCTCCACACTGAAGCTTTCTTT

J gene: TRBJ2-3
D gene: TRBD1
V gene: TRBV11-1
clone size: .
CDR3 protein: CASRRQGGTSTDTQYF
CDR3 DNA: TGTGCCAGCAGGCGACAGGGGGGTACTAGCACAGATACGCAGTATTTT

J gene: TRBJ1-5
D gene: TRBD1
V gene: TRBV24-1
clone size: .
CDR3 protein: CASTSTGTGDQPQHF
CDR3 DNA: TGTGCCAGCACCTCCACCGGGACAGGGGACCAGCCCCAGCATTTT

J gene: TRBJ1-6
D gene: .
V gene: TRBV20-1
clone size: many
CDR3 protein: CSARVGVDNSPLHF
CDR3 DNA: TGCAGTGCTAGAGTGGGGGTAGATAATTCACCCCTCCACTTT

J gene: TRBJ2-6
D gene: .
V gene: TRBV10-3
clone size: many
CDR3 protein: CAISVAGGSGANVLTF
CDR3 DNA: TGTGCCATCTCTGTAGCCGGGGGCTCCGGGGCCAACGTCCTGACTTTC

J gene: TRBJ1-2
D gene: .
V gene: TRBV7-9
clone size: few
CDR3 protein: CASSPEYGYTF
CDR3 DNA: TGTGCCAGCAGCCCAGAGTATGGCTACACCTTC

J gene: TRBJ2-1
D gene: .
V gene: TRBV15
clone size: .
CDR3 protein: CATSRGHYGRFNEQFF
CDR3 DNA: TGTGCCACCAGCAGAGGCCATTACGGGAGATTCAATGAGCAGTTCTTC

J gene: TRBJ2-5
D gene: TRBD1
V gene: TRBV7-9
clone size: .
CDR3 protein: CASSPDRNTQYF
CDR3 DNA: TGTGCCAGCAGCCCGGACAGGAACACCCAGTACTTC

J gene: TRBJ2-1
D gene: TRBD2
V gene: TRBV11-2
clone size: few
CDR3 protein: CASSNGIWLAGDNEQFF
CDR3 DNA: TGTGCCAGCAGCAATGGGATCTGGCTAGCGGGGGACAATGAGCAGTTCTTC

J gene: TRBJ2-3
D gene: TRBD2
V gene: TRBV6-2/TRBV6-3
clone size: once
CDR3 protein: CASSSPNLAGVTDTQYF
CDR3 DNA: TGTGCCAGCAGTTCGCCAAACTTAGCGGGAGTGACAGATACGCAGTATTTT

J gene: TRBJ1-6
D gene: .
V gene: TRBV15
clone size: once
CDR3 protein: CATSRGLPRGGNSPLHF
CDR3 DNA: TGTGCCACCAGCAGGGGACTACCGCGAGGCGGCAATTCACCCCTCCACTTT

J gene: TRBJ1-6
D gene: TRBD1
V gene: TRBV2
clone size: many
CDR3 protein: CASRRTGGLNSPLHF
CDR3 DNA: TGTGCCAGCAGGAGGACAGGGGGATTGAATTCACCCCTCCACTTT

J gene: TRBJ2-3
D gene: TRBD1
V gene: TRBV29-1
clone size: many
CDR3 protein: CSAPPPGQGRTDTQYF
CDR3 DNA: TGCAGCGCTCCCCCCCCAGGACAGGGGCGCACAGATACGCAGTATTTT

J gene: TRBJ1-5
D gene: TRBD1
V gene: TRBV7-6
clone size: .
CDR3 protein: CASSSGQGYSNQPQHF
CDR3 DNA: TGTGCCAGCAGCTCCGGACAGGGCTATAGCAATCAGCCCCAGCATTTT

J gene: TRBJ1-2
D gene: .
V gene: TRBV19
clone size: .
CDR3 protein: CASSLQGTGYTF
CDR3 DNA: TGTGCCAGTAGTCTGCAGGGAACAGGCTACACCTTC

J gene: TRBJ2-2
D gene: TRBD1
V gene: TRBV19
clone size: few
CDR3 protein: CASSEGQGIGELFF
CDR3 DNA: TGTGCCAGTAGTGAGGGACAGGGGATCGGGGAGCTGTTTTTT

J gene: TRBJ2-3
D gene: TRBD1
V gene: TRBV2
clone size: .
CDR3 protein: CASSGDGQASDTQYF
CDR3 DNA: TGTGCCAGCAGCGGCGATGGACAGGCCTCAGATACGCAGTATTTT

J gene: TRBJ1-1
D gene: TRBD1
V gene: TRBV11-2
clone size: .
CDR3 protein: CASSPDTGQGRVEAFF
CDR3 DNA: TGTGCCAGCAGCCCCGACACCGGACAGGGGAGAGTTGAAGCTTTCTTT

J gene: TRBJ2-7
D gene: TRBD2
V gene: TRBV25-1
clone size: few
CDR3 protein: CASSGLAVTYEQYF
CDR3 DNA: TGTGCCAGCAGTGGACTAGCGGTCACCTACGAGCAGTACTTC